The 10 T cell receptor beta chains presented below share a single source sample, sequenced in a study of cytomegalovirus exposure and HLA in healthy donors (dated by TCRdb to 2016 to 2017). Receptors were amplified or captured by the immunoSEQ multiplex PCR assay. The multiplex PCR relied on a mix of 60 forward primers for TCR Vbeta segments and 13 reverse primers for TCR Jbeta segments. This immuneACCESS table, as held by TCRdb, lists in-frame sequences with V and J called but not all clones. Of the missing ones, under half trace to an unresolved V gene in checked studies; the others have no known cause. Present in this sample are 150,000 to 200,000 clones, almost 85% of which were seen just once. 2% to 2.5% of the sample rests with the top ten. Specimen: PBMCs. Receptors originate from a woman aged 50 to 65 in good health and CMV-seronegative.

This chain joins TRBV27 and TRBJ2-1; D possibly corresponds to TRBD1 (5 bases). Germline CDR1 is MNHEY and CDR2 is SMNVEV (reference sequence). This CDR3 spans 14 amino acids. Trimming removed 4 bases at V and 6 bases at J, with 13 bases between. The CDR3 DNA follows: TGTGCCAGCAGTTCCCTAGGGGCCCGCAATGAGCAGTTCTTC. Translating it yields CASSSLGARNEQFF.

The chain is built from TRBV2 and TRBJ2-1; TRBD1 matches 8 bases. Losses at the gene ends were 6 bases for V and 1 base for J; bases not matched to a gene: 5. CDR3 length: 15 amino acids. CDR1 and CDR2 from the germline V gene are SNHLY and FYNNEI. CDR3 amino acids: CASRVQGGSYNEQFF. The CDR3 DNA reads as TGTGCCAGCAGGGTACAGGGGGGTTCCTACAATGAGCAGTTCTTC.

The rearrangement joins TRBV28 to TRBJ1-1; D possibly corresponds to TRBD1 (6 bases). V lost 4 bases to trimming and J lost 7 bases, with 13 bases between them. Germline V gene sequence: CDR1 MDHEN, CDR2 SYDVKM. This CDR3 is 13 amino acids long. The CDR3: CASSSPGQREAFF. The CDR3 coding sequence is TGTGCCAGCAGTTCCCCTGGACAGCGTGAAGCTTTCTTT.

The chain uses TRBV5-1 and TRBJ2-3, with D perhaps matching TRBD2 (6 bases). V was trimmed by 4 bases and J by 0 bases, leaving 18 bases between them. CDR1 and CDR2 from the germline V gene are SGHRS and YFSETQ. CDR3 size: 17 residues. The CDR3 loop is CASSPWTVAASTDTQYF. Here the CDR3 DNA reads TGCGCCAGCAGCCCCTGGACGGTAGCGGCTAGCACAGATACGCAGTATTTT.

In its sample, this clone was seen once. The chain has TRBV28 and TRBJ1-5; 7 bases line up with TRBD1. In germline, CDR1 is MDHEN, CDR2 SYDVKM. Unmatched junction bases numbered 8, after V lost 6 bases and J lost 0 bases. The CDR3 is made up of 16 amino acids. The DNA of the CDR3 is TGTGCCAGCAGGCTAGGGACAGCTTATAGCAATCAGCCCCAGCATTTT. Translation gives CASRLGTAYSNQPQHF.

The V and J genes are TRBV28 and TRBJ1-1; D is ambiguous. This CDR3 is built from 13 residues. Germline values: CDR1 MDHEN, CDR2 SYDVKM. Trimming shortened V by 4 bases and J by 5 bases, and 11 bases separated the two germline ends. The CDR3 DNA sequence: TGTGCCAGCAGTTCGGGGAGAAGAACTGAAGCTTTCTTT. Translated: CASSSGRRTEAFF.

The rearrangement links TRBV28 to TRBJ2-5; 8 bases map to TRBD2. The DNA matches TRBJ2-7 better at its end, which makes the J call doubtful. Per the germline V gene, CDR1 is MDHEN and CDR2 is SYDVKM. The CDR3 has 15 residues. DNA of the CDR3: TGTGCCAGCAGTATGAGCGGGGGAACTACCTACGAGCAGTACTTC. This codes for CASSMSGGTTYEQYF.

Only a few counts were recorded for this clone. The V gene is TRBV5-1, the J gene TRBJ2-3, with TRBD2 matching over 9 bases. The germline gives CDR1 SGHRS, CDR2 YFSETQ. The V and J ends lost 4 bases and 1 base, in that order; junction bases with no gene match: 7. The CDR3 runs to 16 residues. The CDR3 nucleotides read TGCGCCAGCAGCCCAAGGGGCGGGAGGGGCACAGATACGCAGTATTTT. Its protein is CASSPRGGRGTDTQYF.

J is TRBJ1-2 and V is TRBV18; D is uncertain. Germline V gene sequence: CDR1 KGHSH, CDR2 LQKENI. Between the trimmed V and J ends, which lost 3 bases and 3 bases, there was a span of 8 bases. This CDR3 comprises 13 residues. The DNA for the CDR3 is TGTGCCAGCTCACCCGACATGGACTATGGCTACACCTTC. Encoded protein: CASSPDMDYGYTF.

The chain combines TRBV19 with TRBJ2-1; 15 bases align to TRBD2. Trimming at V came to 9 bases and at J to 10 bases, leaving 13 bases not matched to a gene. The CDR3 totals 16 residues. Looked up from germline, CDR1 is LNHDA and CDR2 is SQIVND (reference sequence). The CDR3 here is CASRPGLAGGSGEQFF. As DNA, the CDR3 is TGTGCCAGCAGACCGGGACTAGCGGGAGGCTCAGGGGAGCAGTTCTTC.